The clone carrying this T cell receptor (beta chain) was seen only a few times. The antigen is undetermined. The data were taken from a study of T cells after yellow fever vaccination. Across the study: Those fractions that held only low numbers of cells were prepared using the SMART-Seq v4 Ultra Low Input RNA kit. General study results and limits: The study noted that FACS-sorted repertoires could contain abundant clonotypes contaminating from the bulk population. At approximately 96% for CD4 and approximately 88% for CD8, most primary-vaccination clones showed up again after the booster.

Trimming removed 5 bases at V and 4 bases at J, with 14 bases between. Germline values: CDR1 MNHEY, CDR2 SMNVEV (reference sequence). The CDR3 is 14 residues long. For TCR, cDNA came from 5'RACE template switching, which added a universal primer site and UMIs. TCRdb processed the 5' RACE reads anew with MiXCR; each CDR3 protein has one entry. The table has 250,000 or so distinct CDR3 sequences, roughly 3.7% seen once. The receptor was derived from a man aged 18-30 years who received the YFV17D yellow fever vaccine. The sample was PBMCs, taken 15 days after the yellow fever booster vaccination. The chain has TRBV27 and TRBJ2-5; D is ambiguous. The CDR3 spells CASSPRRGPETQYF. For the CDR3, the DNA is TGTGCCAGCAGTCCCCGACGAGGTCCAGAGACCCAGTACTTC.